Presented here are 27 T cell receptor beta chains from one specimen sequenced in a study of regulatory T cells in long-lasting Graves disease. Assembly of TCR beta libraries relied on iRepertoire HTBI primers together with Arm-PCR of CDR3 regions. In TCRdb, the multiplex PCR reads were re-called with MiXCR into one record per CDR3 protein. The table has roughly 400,000 distinct CDR3 sequences, 14% to 15% seen once. The time point was: newly diagnosed GD, antithyroid drugs for less than 3 months. TCR sequences were obtained from RNA taken from PBMCs. The data were also submitted as part of a second study, on T cells in Graves' hyperthyroidism and ophthalmopathy.

Sequences were derived from peripheral blood mononuclear cells (PBMCs), sampled at new diagnosis, from a patient treated with antithyroid drugs. The receptors originated from a middle-aged woman with Graves disease.

This clonotype was found many times. The genes are TRBV12-3 or TRBV12-4 and TRBJ1-1; unclear D gene. The CDR3 contains 13 residues. V lost 5 bases, J lost 3 bases, and 10 bases lay in between. CDR3 region: CASSPDGDTEAFF. The CDR3 nucleotides are TGTGCCAGCAGTCCGGACGGGGACACTGAAGCTTTCTTT.

This clonotype was observed at least ten times. The V call is TRBV27, the J call TRBJ2-1, with 7 bases aligning to TRBD2. Germline assignment: CDR1 MNHEY and CDR2 SMNVEV (reference sequence). V shed 1 base, J shed 1 base, and the junction held 4 bases outside the gene matches. CDR3 size: 16 residues. The CDR3 reads CASSLLAGASYNEQFF. CDR3 bases: TGTGCCAGCAGTTTATTGGCGGGAGCGTCCTACAATGAGCAGTTCTTC.

This clonotype occurred many times. The chain employs TRBV7-9 and TRBJ1-1; no reliable D call. The CDR3 is 16 amino acids. Germline V gene data show CDR1 as SEHNR and CDR2 as FQNEAQ (reference sequence). V gave up 3 bases and J gave up 0 bases, with 14 bases separating them. The CDR3 spells CASSFPISGMNTEAFF. DNA for the CDR3: TGTGCCAGCAGCTTCCCCATCTCCGGCATGAACACTGAAGCTTTCTTT. Based on the CDR3 plus reference TRBV7-9 and TRBJ1-1, the full variable domain is DTGVSQNPRHKITKRGQNVTFRCDPISEHNRLYWYRQTLGQGPEFLTYFQNEAQLEKSRLLSDRFSAERPKGSFSTLEIQRTEQGDSAMYLCASSFPISGMNTEAFFGQGTRLTVV.

This clonotype was seen repeatedly, ten times or more. The chain joins TRBV20-1 to TRBJ2-5; the match to TRBD2 covers 11 bases. V gave up 5 bases and J gave up 4 bases; unmatched junction bases: 3. CDR1 and CDR2 (germline): DFQATT, SNEGSKA (reference sequence). This CDR3 comprises 13 residues. CDR3 region: CSAPTSGGETQYF. The CDR3 DNA follows: TGCAGTGCTCCCACTAGCGGGGGAGAGACCCAGTACTTC.

This clonotype was detected many times. This may be a read error, as it is one base from a much larger clone. The CDR3 nucleotides are TGTGCCAGCAGCTTAGGGGTCAATGAGCAGTTCTTC. Its translation: CASSLGVNEQFF. V is TRBV11-2 and J is TRBJ2-1, with D hard to call. The CDR3 totals 12 residues. Trimming cost V 1 base and J 6 bases, with 4 bases left between them. Per germline, CDR1 SGHAT and CDR2 FQNNGV.

Concerning this clonotype itself: A much more abundant neighbour one base away suggests this may be a read error. CDR3 region: CASSSLDRELYNEQFF. DNA of the CDR3: TGTGCCAGCAGTTCGCTTGACAGGGAACTCTACAATGAGCAGTTCTTC. This chain links TRBV27 with TRBJ2-1; TRBD1 matches at 7 bases. The CDR3 totals 16 residues. Losses at the gene ends were 4 bases for V and 3 bases for J; bases not matched to a gene: 9. Germline V lookup: CDR1 MNHEY, CDR2 SMNVEV (reference sequence).

CDR3 sequence reads: CSAFGDSGANVLTF. The DNA for the CDR3 is TGCAGTGCATTCGGAGACTCTGGGGCCAACGTCCTGACTTTC. This sequence joins TRBV20-1 and TRBJ2-6; D is undetermined. Germline CDR1 reads DFQATT; CDR2 reads SNEGSKA (reference sequence). The germline V and J ends were trimmed by 6 bases and 0 bases, with 9 bases remaining between them. The CDR3 has 14 amino acids.

This clonotype was detected many times. The chain combines TRBV6-2 or TRBV6-3 with TRBJ2-3; D remains ambiguous. Germline lookup yields CDR1 MNHEY and CDR2 SVGEGT. CDR3 length equals 13 residues. The V and J ends lost 6 bases and 5 bases respectively, with 12 bases between them. CDR3 protein: CASSQLIEDTQYF. For the CDR3, the DNA is TGTGCCAGCAGCCAATTAATCGAAGATACGCAGTATTTT.

V is TRBV9 and J is TRBJ2-1; D may be TRBD2 (6 bases). The CDR3 loop spans 14 amino acids. Trimming took off 0 bases at V and 8 bases at J, with 12 bases between the two ends. Germline V CDR1 and CDR2: SGDLS, YYNGEE. CDR3 residues: CASSVEGSGYEQFF. CDR3 in DNA: TGTGCCAGCAGCGTAGAAGGTAGCGGCTATGAGCAGTTCTTC.

The rearrangement links TRBV18 to TRBJ2-1; D is ambiguous. The CDR3 has 16 amino acids. CDR1 KGHSH and CDR2 LQKENI come from the germline V gene. The V end lost 3 bases, the J end lost 1 base, and 13 bases lay between the germline ends. CDR3 DNA sequence: TGTGCCAGCTCACCTAGACTTCCGGAGTCCTACAATGAGCAGTTCTTC. Amino acids: CASSPRLPESYNEQFF.

This rearrangement joins TRBV7-8 to TRBJ2-3; 10 nucleotides match TRBD2. J was trimmed by 3 bases and V by 2 bases; bases with no gene match: 8. The germline V gene has CDR1 SGHVS and CDR2 FQNEAQ. This CDR3 is built from 17 residues. CDR3 amino acids: CASSLTPSGSRTDTQYF. The CDR3 DNA sequence: TGTGCCAGCAGCTTAACGCCTAGCGGGAGTCGGACAGATACGCAGTATTTT.

This clonotype was seen at least ten times. V gene TRBV2 combines with J gene TRBJ2-7; possibly TRBD1 for D (7 bases). CDR3 length: 17 residues. Germline CDR1 reads SNHLY; CDR2 reads FYNNEI. Trimming left V 11 bases short and J 3 bases short, with 29 bases between. DNA of the CDR3: TGTGCCTCATACCACAGGGGAGGTGTAGAGACTTACTACGAGCAGTACTTC. Amino acids: CASYHRGGVETYYEQYF.

The chain has TRBV19 and TRBJ1-2; tentatively, D is TRBD1 (6 bases). CDR1 and CDR2 from the germline V gene are LNHDA and SQIVND (reference sequence). V shed 2 bases and J shed 7 bases, with 17 bases lying between them. The CDR3 is 15 residues long. CDR3 region: CASSIILRGSGGYTF. The CDR3 region has the DNA TGTGCCAGTAGTATAATCCTCAGGGGATCTGGTGGCTACACCTTC.

This chain links TRBV7-9 with TRBJ1-3; D is perhaps TRBD1 (6 bases). Germline loops: CDR1 SEHNR, CDR2 FQNEAQ (reference sequence). Trimming removed 4 bases from V and 5 bases from J, with 12 bases in between. The CDR3 totals 14 residues. The CDR3 nucleotides read TGTGCCAGCAGCTCCTACCAGGGGAGAAACACCATATATTTT. It is translated as CASSSYQGRNTIYF.

The table lists this clonotype with many counts. The chain employs TRBV28 and TRBJ1-6; TRBD1 might be the D (5 bases). The CDR3 has 13 amino acids. The germline V and J ends were trimmed by 3 bases and 8 bases, with 8 bases remaining between them. Germline CDR1 is MDHEN and CDR2 is SYDVKM. CDR3 loop: CASSFGGDSPLHF. The CDR3, as DNA: TGTGCCAGCAGTTTCGGGGGGGATTCACCCCTCCACTTT.

Only a few counts were recorded for this clonotype. A much larger clone differs by one base, so this may be a read error. The chain employs TRBV12-3 or TRBV12-4 and TRBJ2-2; the D call may be TRBD1 or TRBD2 (6 bases each). The CDR3 loop spans 14 amino acids. The CDR3 reads CASSFGQHTGGLFF. The CDR3 DNA is TGTGCCAGCAGCTTCGGACAGCACACCGGGGGGCTGTTTTTT.

This clonotype was found many times. V is TRBV9 and J is TRBJ1-2; the D is unclear. Germline V lookup: CDR1 SGDLS, CDR2 YYNGEE. Trimming left V 0 bases short and J 5 bases short, with 11 bases between. This CDR3 has 14 residues. The CDR3 here is CASSVDRGTYGYTF. The CDR3 nucleotides are TGTGCCAGCAGCGTAGATCGCGGAACTTATGGCTACACCTTC.

By share, this clonotype counts as medium-sized. This sequence joins TRBV2 and TRBJ2-7; D possibly corresponds to TRBD1 (5 bases). The CDR3 runs to 12 residues. Between the trimmed V and J ends, which lost 8 bases and 0 bases, there was a span of 8 bases. Germline V gene data show CDR1 as SNHLY and CDR2 as FYNNEI. The CDR3 sequence is CASQQGSYEQYF. CDR3 nucleotide sequence: TGTGCCAGCCAGCAGGGCTCCTACGAGCAGTACTTC.

In this sample, this clonotype turned up many times. The chain recombines TRBV28 with TRBJ2-2, with D perhaps being TRBD1 or TRBD2 (5 bases each). This CDR3 contains 12 residues. Germline V gene lookup returns CDR1 MDHEN and CDR2 SYDVKM. Trimming stripped 6 bases from V and 7 bases from J, with 9 bases between. The CDR3 spells CASRRGVGELFF. CDR3 in DNA: TGTGCCAGCAGACGGGGCGTCGGGGAGCTGTTTTTT.

There are many counts of this clonotype. The genes are TRBV11-2 and TRBJ2-1; D is perhaps TRBD1 or TRBD2 (7 bases each). In germline, CDR1 is SGHAT, CDR2 FQNNGV. The CDR3 has 13 residues. The V gene lost 4 bases and the J gene lost 9 bases, with 13 bases spanning the gap. The CDR3 protein is CASSWSGTAEQFF. The CDR3 DNA reads TGTGCCAGCAGCTGGAGCGGGACAGCTGAGCAGTTCTTC. Filled out from reference TRBV11-2 and TRBJ2-1, the complete variable domain reads EAGVAQSPRYKIIEKRQSVAFWCNPISGHATLYWYQQILGQGPKLLIQFQNNGVVDDSQLPKDRFSAERLKGVDSTLKIQPAKLEDSAVYLCASSWSGTAEQFFGPGTRLTVL.

The chain links TRBV4-1 to TRBJ2-5; 10 bases match TRBD2. The J call may be mistaken, given a closer DNA end match to TRBJ2-1. The CDR3 is 16 amino acids. Germline CDR1 reads MGHRA; CDR2 reads YSYEKL. CDR3 nucleotides: TGCGCCAGCAGCCAATCTCCGGGACTAGCGCGTTATGAGCAGTTCTTC. Encoded protein: CASSQSPGLARYEQFF.

The chain has TRBV28 and TRBJ2-7; D may correspond to TRBD1 or TRBD2 (5 bases each). The V end lost 7 bases, the J end lost 2 bases, and 12 bases lay between the germline ends. Germline assignment: CDR1 MDHEN and CDR2 SYDVKM. The CDR3 has 13 amino acids. In DNA, the CDR3 is TGTGCCAGCACCGAGGGGCCTACCTACGAGCAGTACTTC. Translated: CASTEGPTYEQYF.

The V call is TRBV11-2, the J call TRBJ2-7; 11 bases are a match to TRBD2. Germline CDR1 is SGHAT and CDR2 is FQNNGV. The CDR3 is made up of 14 amino acids. Losses at the gene ends were 7 bases for V and 5 bases for J; bases not matched to a gene: 7. In DNA, the CDR3 is TGTGCCAGCACCACTAGCGGGAGTCTCAACGAGCAGTACTTC. Protein sequence: CASTTSGSLNEQYF.

This sequence joins TRBV28 and TRBJ2-1, with D uncertain. From germline, CDR1 is MDHEN and CDR2 SYDVKM. The CDR3 has 17 amino acids. V lost 4 bases to trimming and J lost 2 bases, with 18 bases between them. For the CDR3, the DNA is TGTGCCAGCAGTTCTCCCTCTAAGGTTTCTCCCTACAATGAGCAGTTCTTC. Residues: CASSSPSKVSPYNEQFF.

This clonotype was seen a few times. The chain links TRBV19 to TRBJ2-2; D perhaps matches TRBD1 (5 bases). The CDR3 sequence is 13 residues long. Germline V CDR1 and CDR2: LNHDA, SQIVND (reference sequence). CDR3: CGSRGANTGELFF. DNA for the CDR3: TGTGGATCAAGGGGCGCGAACACCGGGGAGCTGTTTTTT. Variable domain in full (rest from reference TRBV19 and TRBJ2-2): DGGITQSPKYLFRKEGQNVTLSCEQNLNHDAMYWYRQDPGQGLRLIYYSQIVNDFQKGDIAEGYSVSREKKESFPLTVTSAQKNPTAFYLCGSRGANTGELFFGEGSRLTVL.

The DNA of the CDR3 is TGTGCCAGCAGGGGGGTGGATAATTCACCCCTCCACTTT. Translation: CASRGVDNSPLHF. The chain is built from TRBV2 and TRBJ1-6; TRBD1 might be the D (5 bases). The CDR3 spans 13 residues. Per germline, CDR1 SNHLY and CDR2 FYNNEI. V lost 6 bases, J lost 5 bases, and 8 bases lay in between.

The V gene is TRBV24-1, the J gene TRBJ2-3, with a weak D call TRBD2 (6 bases). Deletions cut 3 bases from V and 4 bases from J, with 16 bases between. Germline CDR1 and CDR2: KGHDR and SFDVKD. The CDR3 is made up of 16 amino acids. Written as DNA, the CDR3 is TGTGCCACCAGTGATGCAACTAGCCAGCCGGCAGATACGCAGTATTTT. Translating gives CATSDATSQPADTQYF.